This T cell receptor beta chain came from a study of blood T cell repertoires in COVID-19. In the authors' workflow: Estimation of nucleated cell counts relied on the amplification of reference gene primers. Profiling relied on immunoSEQ multiplex PCR, and the TCRdb table lists in-frame clones only, not all of them. Clonal size and the V and J genes are those of that table, whereas D and trimming came from the DNA. The repertoire includes 180,000 or so clones, approximately 90% of them detected once, and 0.99% sits in the top ten. CDR1 and CDR2 from the germline V gene are MGHDK and SYGVNS. The CDR3 is 12 amino acids. V was trimmed by 4 bases and J by 4 bases, leaving 8 bases between them.

The genes are TRBV25-1 and TRBJ2-7, with D maybe TRBD1 (6 bases). This sequence originates from a man younger than 35 with acute or convalescent COVID-19. The sequenced sample consisted of peripheral blood. CDR3 DNA sequence: TGTGCCAGCAGTGCTAGGGGGTACGAGCAGTACTTC. Translated: CASSARGYEQYF.